This entry lists 15 T cell receptor beta chains sequenced from one sample in a study of T cells in Graves' hyperthyroidism and ophthalmopathy. The investigators amplified TCR beta CDR3 regions from RNA transcripts. A set of HTBI primers served as the primers for a first-round RT-PCR of the TCR CDR3. MiXCR, run by TCRdb on the multiplex PCR reads, gives a single entry per CDR3 protein. The sample includes approximately 510,000 distinct CDR3 sequences, 46% of them seen just once. Sequencing was carried out using peripheral blood or thyroid tissue (not recorded which). These receptors were obtained from an adult woman with Graves' disease, either hyperthyroidism or ophthalmopathy (not recorded which).

Worth noting for this clonotype: Lacking the conserved final phenylalanine or tryptophan, this CDR3 likely reflects a read error. The limits of the CDR3 on the DNA are not certain, so only TCRdb's listed CDR3 is given. The rearrangement joins TRBV7-2 to TRBJ1-1; the DNA was not used to check the table's D call, TRBD1. The CDR3 totals 10 residues, both ends included. Germline V CDR1 and CDR2: SGHTA, FQGNSA. The CDR3 region is CASSKNLQGL.

This clonotype has ten or more counts. The V call is TRBV7-2, the J call TRBJ2-2, with 7 positions matching TRBD2. This CDR3 spans 15 amino acids. Germline V CDR1 and CDR2: SGHTA, FQGNSA. V gave up 3 bases and J gave up 3 bases; unmatched junction bases: 4. CDR3 bases: TGTGCCAGCAGCTTCAGGCTAGCGGACACCGGGGAGCTGTTTTTT. Translating it yields CASSFRLADTGELFF. Combining the CDR3 with reference TRBV7-2 and TRBJ2-2 gives the whole variable domain GAGVSQSPSNKVTEKGKDVELRCDPISGHTALYWYRQSLGQGLEFLIYFQGNSAPDKSGLPSDRFSAERTGGSVSTLTIQRTQQEDSAVYLCASSFRLADTGELFFGEGSRLTVL.

Points on this clonotype: Possible read error: a much larger clone is one base away. This chain connects TRBV19 to TRBJ2-2; 9 nucleotides match TRBD2. The CDR3 has 17 residues. Per germline, CDR1 LNHDA and CDR2 SQIVND (reference sequence). The CDR3 spells CASSIERLAANAGELFF. The CDR3 bases are TGTGCCAGTAGTATAGAGAGACTAGCGGCGAACGCCGGGGAGCTGTTTTTT.

The count of this clonotype is one. This chain uses TRBV15 with TRBJ1-6; no clear D. V was pared by 3 bases and J by 10 bases, with 19 bases between. The CDR3 is made up of 16 amino acids. CDR1 LNHNV and CDR2 YYDKDF come from the germline V gene (reference sequence). The CDR3 loop reads CATSSLVGGGRSPLHF. CDR3 DNA sequence: TGTGCCACCAGCAGTTTAGTAGGAGGCGGGCGGTCACCCCTCCACTTT.

This clonotype occurred many times. This chain uses TRBV7-9 with TRBJ2-5; D is possibly TRBD2 (6 bases). CDR1 is SEHNR and CDR2 is FQNEAQ in the germline V gene (reference sequence). The CDR3 spans 15 residues. The V gene lost 5 bases and the J gene lost 0 bases, with 13 bases spanning the gap. CDR3 coding DNA: TGTGCCAGCAGCCTGATGGGGGGAAACCAAGAGACCCAGTACTTC. The encoded protein is CASSLMGGNQETQYF. Drawing the rest from reference TRBV7-9 and TRBJ2-5, the complete variable domain is DTGVSQNPRHKITKRGQNVTFRCDPISEHNRLYWYRQTLGQGPEFLTYFQNEAQLEKSRLLSDRFSAERPKGSFSTLEIQRTEQGDSAMYLCASSLMGGNQETQYFGPGTRLLVL.

This clonotype turned up a few times. CDR3 amino acids: CASSGRQGMGGYTF. CDR3 nucleotides: TGCGCCAGCAGTGGCCGACAGGGAATGGGAGGCTACACCTTC. The chain is built from TRBV10-1 and TRBJ1-2; TRBD1 aligns across 7 bases. The CDR3 consists of 14 residues. The V and J ends lost 4 bases and 8 bases, in that order; junction bases with no gene match: 10. Looked up from germline, CDR1 is WNHNN and CDR2 is SYGVQD (reference sequence).

The V call is TRBV20-1, the J call TRBJ1-2; D is possibly TRBD1 (6 bases). The CDR3 loop spans 12 amino acids. The V end was cut by 5 bases, the J end by 7 bases, with 14 bases between. Germline-derived CDR1 and CDR2 are DFQATT and SNEGSKA (reference sequence). DNA for the CDR3: TGCAGTGCTCTTCGACAGGCCGGTGGCTACACCTTC. It yields the protein CSALRQAGGYTF.

This clonotype occurred a few times. The V call is TRBV6-2 or TRBV6-3, the J call TRBJ2-7; 12 nucleotides match TRBD2. CDR3 length: 17 residues. Germline CDR1 MNHEY, CDR2 SVGEGT. Trimming cost V 0 bases and J 2 bases; bases outside gene matches: 5. The CDR3 loop is CASSYSLAGGPPYEQYF. The CDR3 nucleotides read TGTGCCAGCAGTTACTCGCTAGCGGGAGGGCCTCCCTACGAGCAGTACTTC.

The chain recombines TRBV7-3 with TRBJ2-5; 16 bases agree with TRBD2. There are 18 residues in the CDR3. With 4 bases clipped from V and 5 bases from J, the junction kept 10 bases outside the gene matches. Germline CDR1 SGHTA, CDR2 FQGTGA. CDR3 in DNA: TGTGCCAGCAGCTCGGGACTAGCGGGAGGGCCAAGGGAGGAGACCCAGTACTTC. The encoded protein is CASSSGLAGGPREETQYF.

The table lists this clonotype with a count of one. The genes are TRBV10-3 and TRBJ1-1; D gene uncertain. V lost 7 bases to trimming and J lost 11 bases, with 8 bases between them. The CDR3 covers 9 residues. The germline CDR1 and CDR2 sequences are ENHRY and SYGVKD. The CDR3 protein is CAITGRAFF. CDR3 bases: TGTGCCATCACCGGGAGGGCTTTCTTT.

The sample holds many counts of this clonotype. J is TRBJ1-5 and V is TRBV7-6; D might be TRBD1 (6 bases). Germline V gene sequence: CDR1 SGHVS, CDR2 FNYEAQ. The V and J ends lost 0 bases and 5 bases respectively, with 14 bases between them. The CDR3 loop spans 16 amino acids. CDR3: CASSLAAGAIDQPQHF. DNA of the CDR3: TGTGCCAGCAGCTTAGCTGCAGGGGCGATAGATCAGCCCCAGCATTTT.

V is TRBV14 and J is TRBJ1-1; D ambiguous. This CDR3 has 14 residues. CDR1 is SGHDN, CDR2 FVKESK, per germline. The germline V and J ends were trimmed by 3 bases and 1 base, with 9 bases remaining between them. CDR3 loop: CASSHPLGNTEAFF. CDR3 nucleotides: TGTGCCAGCAGCCATCCCCTAGGGAACACTGAAGCTTTCTTT.

J is TRBJ2-7 and V is TRBV2; D may correspond to TRBD1 or TRBD2 (5 bases each). This CDR3 region has 18 residues. V shed 0 bases and J shed 0 bases, with 18 bases lying between them. Germline V gene sequence: CDR1 SNHLY, CDR2 FYNNEI. The CDR3 loop is CASSEAPGRGHCSYEQYF. CDR3 nucleotide sequence: TGTGCCAGCAGTGAAGCTCCAGGACGGGGCCACTGCTCCTACGAGCAGTACTTC.

This clonotype was observed many times. The rearrangement uses TRBV5-1 and TRBJ1-1; D is ambiguous. CDR3 length: 12 residues. V was cut by 6 bases and J by 5 bases, with 11 bases left in between. Germline values: CDR1 SGHRS, CDR2 YFSETQ. The CDR3, as DNA: TGCGCCAGCAAAGGTGAATGGACTGAAGCTTTCTTT. It encodes CASKGEWTEAFF.

This chain links TRBV20-1 with TRBJ2-5; no clear D gene. CDR1 is DFQATT, CDR2 SNEGSKA, per germline (reference sequence). The length of the CDR3 is 11 residues. This chain's CDR3 is CSQDPQETQYF. In DNA, the CDR3 is TGCAGCCAAGATCCCCAAGAGACCCAGTACTTC.